Each of the 21 T cell receptor beta chains below was sequenced from the same sample in a study of beta chain features in type 1 diabetes. Study-wide results and caveats: When Type 1 diabetes patients were examined, their TCRB CDR3s proved moderately but significantly shorter in all four CD4+ subsets.

These receptors' targets are unknown. Every bit of the isolated RNA underwent reverse transcription, so sequencing read expressed TCRB transcripts. Profiling relied on immunoSEQ multiplex PCR, and the TCRdb table lists in-frame clones only, not all of them. The table lists approximately 260,000 clones, roughly 25% of them singletons. Sample: naive CD4+ T cells from blood. Receptors were obtained from a woman in her thirties with type 1 diabetes.

This clone appeared a few times. The CDR3 loop reads CAWSNGREEFF. The CDR3 region has the DNA TGTGCCTGGAGTAATGGGCGGGAGGAGTTCTTC. The chain carries TRBV30 and TRBJ2-1, with TRBD2 matching 8 bases. V trimming: 2 bases; J trimming: 14 bases; junction bases outside the gene matches: 5. CDR1 GTSNPN and CDR2 SVGIG come from the germline V gene (reference sequence). CDR3 length: 11 residues.

This clone was detected a few times. The chain is built from TRBV30 and TRBJ1-1, with a weak D call TRBD1 (6 bases). V was pared by 0 bases and J by 3 bases, with 14 bases between. The CDR3 is made up of 15 amino acids. CDR1 is GTSNPN, CDR2 SVGIG, per germline (reference sequence). The CDR3 loop reads CAWSVRGGWHTEAFF. For the CDR3, the DNA is TGTGCCTGGAGTGTACGGGGGGGCTGGCACACTGAAGCTTTCTTT.

This clone was recorded a few times. The rearrangement uses TRBV4-2 and TRBJ2-1, with a tentative D call TRBD1 (5 bases). Germline V lookup: CDR1 LGHNA, CDR2 YNFKEQ. Trimming cost V 4 bases and J 0 bases, with 10 bases left between them. The CDR3 consists of 15 residues. The CDR3 is CASSPIRGSYNEQFF. The CDR3 DNA reads TGTGCCAGCAGCCCGATTAGGGGCTCCTACAATGAGCAGTTCTTC.

This clone has a handful of counts. This rearrangement joins TRBV25-1 to TRBJ1-2; the D is unclear. The ends were cut back, 1 base at V and 6 bases at J, with 9 bases in the middle. Germline assignment: CDR1 MGHDK and CDR2 SYGVNS. The CDR3 covers 13 residues. The CDR3, as DNA: TGTGCCAGCAGTGAATCAGCCGGGAATGGCTACACCTTC. It encodes CASSESAGNGYTF.

The V and J genes are TRBV28 and TRBJ2-1; 8 bases are shared with TRBD2. The length of the CDR3 is 16 residues. With 2 bases clipped from V and 4 bases from J, the junction kept 7 bases outside the gene matches. The V gene's germline CDR1 is MDHEN and CDR2 SYDVKM. In DNA, the CDR3 is TGTGCCAGCAGTTTAACTAGCGGAGTTATATACAATGAGCAGTTCTTC. It yields the protein CASSLTSGVIYNEQFF. Combining the CDR3 with reference TRBV28 and TRBJ2-1 gives the whole variable domain DVKVTQSSRYLVKRTGEKVFLECVQDMDHENMFWYRQDPGLGLRLIYFSYDVKMKEKGDIPEGYSVSREKKERFSLILESASTNQTSMYLCASSLTSGVIYNEQFFGPGTRLTVL.

This clone showed up just a few times. This chain links TRBV2 with TRBJ2-2, with a weak D call TRBD2 (6 bases). V was trimmed by 7 bases and J by 2 bases, leaving 14 bases between them. The CDR3 sequence is 15 residues long. Germline V gives CDR1 SNHLY, CDR2 FYNNEI. CDR3 DNA: TGTGCCAGCAAAGGGATAGCGGCTAACACCGGGGAGCTGTTTTTT. Its protein product is CASKGIAANTGELFF.

The rearrangement links TRBV29-1 to TRBJ1-1, with TRBD1 matching 8 bases. The CDR3 sequence is 13 residues long. CDR1 and CDR2 (germline): SQVTM, ANQGSEA. V was clipped by 3 bases and J by 5 bases; unmatched bases: 5. CDR3 sequence (DNA): TGCAGCGTTGACGGACAGGGCCGGACTGAAGCTTTCTTT. It codes for CSVDGQGRTEAFF.

This chain links TRBV7-9 with TRBJ2-6; no definite D call. The CDR3 runs to 15 residues. Deletions cut 0 bases from V and 4 bases from J, with 7 bases between. Germline V gene sequence: CDR1 SEHNR, CDR2 FQNEAQ (reference sequence). CDR3 in amino acids: CASSLAPNGANVLTF. The CDR3, as DNA: TGTGCCAGCAGCTTAGCTCCTAACGGGGCCAACGTCCTGACTTTC.

There are a few counts of this clone. The chain combines TRBV4-1 with TRBJ2-7, with 8 positions matching TRBD1. This CDR3 has 15 residues. J lost 6 bases, V lost 3 bases, and 10 bases had no gene match. Germline-derived CDR1 and CDR2 are MGHRA and YSYEKL. CDR3 loop: CASSHGQGPWGEQYF. The CDR3 bases are TGCGCCAGCAGCCACGGACAGGGCCCCTGGGGCGAGCAGTACTTC.

This clone was seen a few times. The chain links TRBV4-1 to TRBJ1-5, with no clear D. Germline-derived CDR1 and CDR2 are MGHRA and YSYEKL. V was cut by 4 bases and J by 0 bases, with 13 bases left in between. CDR3 length equals 16 residues. CDR3 sequence reads: CASSRTGLDSNQPQHF. CDR3 DNA sequence: TGCGCCAGCAGCCGCACCGGGTTGGATAGCAATCAGCCCCAGCATTTT.

In DNA form, the CDR3 reads TGTGCCTGGAGTGTCGGGCGGGAGCTCACAGATACGCAGTATTTT. Translating it yields CAWSVGRELTDTQYF. V and J are TRBV30 and TRBJ2-3; TRBD2 matches at 7 bases. The CDR3 sequence is 15 residues long. V lost 0 bases and J lost 2; bases outside the gene matches: 5. Germline V gives CDR1 GTSNPN, CDR2 SVGIG (reference sequence).

V is TRBV6-6 and J is TRBJ1-4, with D possibly being TRBD1 (5 bases). The V gene's germline CDR1 is MNHNY and CDR2 SVGAGI (reference sequence). The CDR3 has 12 amino acids. V lost 7 bases, J lost 7 bases, and 10 bases lay in between. CDR3 sequence reads: CASTRGSEKLFF. The CDR3 DNA reads as TGTGCCAGCACTCGGGGGTCTGAAAAACTGTTTTTT.

V usage is TRBV29-1 and J usage is TRBJ1-1, with TRBD1 matching 7 bases. Germline CDR1 SQVTM, CDR2 ANQGSEA. The CDR3 sequence is 13 residues long. V dropped 8 bases and J dropped 4; count of bases not matched to a gene: 10. The CDR3 DNA reads TGCAGCTTTAACAGGGGACCGAGCACTGAAGCTTTCTTT. Translation gives CSFNRGPSTEAFF.

This clone was seen only a few times. V and J are TRBV7-9 and TRBJ2-7; 7 nucleotides match TRBD2. J lost 0 bases, V lost 1 base, and 3 bases had no gene match. This CDR3 comprises 15 residues. Per the germline V gene, CDR1 is SEHNR and CDR2 is FQNEAQ (reference sequence). The CDR3 is CASSLGLAASYEQYF. CDR3 DNA sequence: TGTGCCAGCAGCTTAGGGCTAGCGGCCTCCTACGAGCAGTACTTC.

This chain links TRBV4-1 with TRBJ2-1; 11 bases map to TRBD1. The CDR3 extends over 15 amino acids. V shed 4 bases and J 5 bases; nucleotides not matched to a gene: 4. Germline values: CDR1 MGHRA, CDR2 YSYEKL. The CDR3 sequence: CASSRGQGVNNEQFF. Here the CDR3 DNA reads TGCGCCAGCAGCCGGGGACAGGGGGTTAACAATGAGCAGTTCTTC.

This clone has more than one count but fewer than ten. The chain joins TRBV5-1 to TRBJ2-7; D gene uncertain. The CDR3 runs to 11 residues. Germline loops: CDR1 SGHRS, CDR2 YFSETQ. The V and J ends lost 1 base and 12 bases respectively, with 11 bases between them. The CDR3 coding sequence is TGCGCCAGCAGCTTGTTAGTATGGGCGTACTTC. Residues: CASSLLVWAYF.

The rearrangement links TRBV5-1 to TRBJ2-5, with 9 positions matching TRBD2. The CDR3 loop spans 15 amino acids. Germline V lookup: CDR1 SGHRS, CDR2 YFSETQ. The V gene end was trimmed by 4 bases and the J gene end by 4 bases; junction bases not matched to a gene: 8. This CDR3 reads CASSPGTSIGETQYF. CDR3 DNA sequence: TGCGCCAGCAGCCCCGGGACTAGCATAGGAGAGACCCAGTACTTC. Full variable domain (rest looked up from reference TRBV5-1 and TRBJ2-5): KAGVTQTPRYLIKTRGQQVTLSCSPISGHRSVSWYQQTPGQGLQFLFEYFSETQRNKGNFPGRFSGRQFSNSRSEMNVSTLELGDSALYLCASSPGTSIGETQYFGPGTRLLVL.

This clone has just a few counts. V gene TRBV15 combines with J gene TRBJ2-7; 10 nucleotides line up with TRBD2. Germline values: CDR1 LNHNV, CDR2 YYDKDF (reference sequence). This CDR3 contains 15 residues. The V gene end was trimmed by 2 bases and the J gene end by 2 bases; junction bases not matched to a gene: 3. The DNA of the CDR3 is TGTGCCACCAGCAGAACTAGCGGGGCGGCCTACGAGCAGTACTTC. Residues: CATSRTSGAAYEQYF.

The V gene is TRBV9, the J gene TRBJ2-2, with D unresolved. From germline, CDR1 is SGDLS and CDR2 YYNGEE. V was pared by 0 bases and J by 1 base, with 10 bases between. The CDR3 is 16 amino acids. The CDR3 protein is CASSVDTILNTGELFF. In nucleotides, the CDR3 is TGTGCCAGCAGCGTAGATACAATCCTGAACACCGGGGAGCTGTTTTTT.

This clone was counted only a few times. The chain joins TRBV28 to TRBJ2-1, with no clear D. Germline V gene sequence: CDR1 MDHEN, CDR2 SYDVKM. The CDR3 length is 15 residues. V shed 4 bases and J shed 3 bases, with 13 bases lying between them. The DNA for the CDR3 is TGTGCCAGCAGTTCCGGAGCTAGTTTCTACAATGAGCAGTTCTTC. Encoded protein: CASSSGASFYNEQFF. The full variable domain, with the rest looked up from reference TRBV28 and TRBJ2-1, is DVKVTQSSRYLVKRTGEKVFLECVQDMDHENMFWYRQDPGLGLRLIYFSYDVKMKEKGDIPEGYSVSREKKERFSLILESASTNQTSMYLCASSSGASFYNEQFFGPGTRLTVL.

This chain links TRBV4-2 with TRBJ2-7; 12 positions agree with TRBD2. CDR3 length: 15 amino acids. Germline V gene lookup returns CDR1 LGHNA and CDR2 YNFKEQ. J gave up 2 bases and V 5 bases, and 4 bases lay outside the gene matches. The CDR3 DNA follows: TGTGCCAGCAGCTACCGACTAGCGGGAGCCTACGAGCAGTACTTC. As protein: CASSYRLAGAYEQYF.